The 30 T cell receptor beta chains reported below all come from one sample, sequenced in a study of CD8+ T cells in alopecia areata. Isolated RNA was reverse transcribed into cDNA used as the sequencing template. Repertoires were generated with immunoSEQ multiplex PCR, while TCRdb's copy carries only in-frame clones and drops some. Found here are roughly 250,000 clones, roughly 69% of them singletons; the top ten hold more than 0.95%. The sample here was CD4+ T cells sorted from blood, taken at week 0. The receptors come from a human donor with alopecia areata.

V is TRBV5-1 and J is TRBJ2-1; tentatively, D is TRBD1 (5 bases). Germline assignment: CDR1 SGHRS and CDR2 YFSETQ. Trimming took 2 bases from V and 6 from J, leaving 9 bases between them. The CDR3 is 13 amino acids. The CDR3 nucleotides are TGCGCCAGCAGCTTAGGGGTTCTCAATGAGCAGTTCTTC. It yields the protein CASSLGVLNEQFF.

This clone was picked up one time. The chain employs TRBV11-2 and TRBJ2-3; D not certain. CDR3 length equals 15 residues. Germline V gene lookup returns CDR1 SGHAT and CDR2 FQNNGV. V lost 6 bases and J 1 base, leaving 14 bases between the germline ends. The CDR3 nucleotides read TGTGCCAGCAGAGGACGCCCTCCGGGCACAGATACGCAGTATTTT. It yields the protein CASRGRPPGTDTQYF. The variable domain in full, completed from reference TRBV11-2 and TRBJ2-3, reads EAGVAQSPRYKIIEKRQSVAFWCNPISGHATLYWYQQILGQGPKLLIQFQNNGVVDDSQLPKDRFSAERLKGVDSTLKIQPAKLEDSAVYLCASRGRPPGTDTQYFGPGTRLTVL.

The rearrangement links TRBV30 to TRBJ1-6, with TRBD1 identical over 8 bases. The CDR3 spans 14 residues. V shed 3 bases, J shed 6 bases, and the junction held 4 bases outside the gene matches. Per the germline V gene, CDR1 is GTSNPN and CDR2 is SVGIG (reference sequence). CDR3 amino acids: CAWSQDRANSPLHF. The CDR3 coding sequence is TGTGCCTGGAGCCAGGACAGGGCTAATTCACCCCTCCACTTT.

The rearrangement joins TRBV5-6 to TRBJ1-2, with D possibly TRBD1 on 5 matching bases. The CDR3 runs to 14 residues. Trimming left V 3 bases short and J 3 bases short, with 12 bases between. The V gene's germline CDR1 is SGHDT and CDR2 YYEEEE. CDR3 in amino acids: CASSSDKSDYGYTF. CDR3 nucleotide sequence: TGTGCCAGCAGCTCGGACAAATCGGACTATGGCTACACCTTC.

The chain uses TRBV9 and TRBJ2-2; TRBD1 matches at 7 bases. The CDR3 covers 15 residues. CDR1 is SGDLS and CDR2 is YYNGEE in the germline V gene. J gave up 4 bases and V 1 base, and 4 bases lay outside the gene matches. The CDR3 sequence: CASSVMTGSTGELFF. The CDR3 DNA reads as TGTGCCAGCAGCGTAATGACAGGGAGCACCGGGGAGCTGTTTTTT.

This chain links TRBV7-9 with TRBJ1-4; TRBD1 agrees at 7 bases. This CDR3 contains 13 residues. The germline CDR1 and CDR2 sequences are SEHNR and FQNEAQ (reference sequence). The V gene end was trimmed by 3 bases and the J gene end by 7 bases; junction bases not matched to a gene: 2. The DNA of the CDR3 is TGTGCCAGCAGCTTGCCAGGGGGTGAAAAACTGTTTTTT. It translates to CASSLPGGEKLFF.

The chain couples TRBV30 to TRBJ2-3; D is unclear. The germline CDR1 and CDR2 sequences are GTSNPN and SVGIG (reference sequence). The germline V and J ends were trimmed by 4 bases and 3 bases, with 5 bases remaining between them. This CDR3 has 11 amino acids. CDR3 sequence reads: CAWTGTDTQYF. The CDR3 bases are TGTGCCTGGACCGGTACAGATACGCAGTATTTT.

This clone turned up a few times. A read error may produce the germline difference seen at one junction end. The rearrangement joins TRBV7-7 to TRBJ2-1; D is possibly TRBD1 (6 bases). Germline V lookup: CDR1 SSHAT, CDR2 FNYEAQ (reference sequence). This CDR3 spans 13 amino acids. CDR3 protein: CASSLAGDNEQFF. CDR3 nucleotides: TGTGCTAGCAGCTTGGCAGGGGACAATGAGCAGTTCTTC. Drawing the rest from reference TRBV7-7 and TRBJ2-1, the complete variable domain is GAGVSQSPRYKVTKRGQDVTLRCDPISSHATLYWYQQALGQGPEFLTYFNYEAQPDKSGLPSDRFSAERPEGSISTLTIQRTEQRDSAMYRCASSLAGDNEQFFGPGTRLTVL.

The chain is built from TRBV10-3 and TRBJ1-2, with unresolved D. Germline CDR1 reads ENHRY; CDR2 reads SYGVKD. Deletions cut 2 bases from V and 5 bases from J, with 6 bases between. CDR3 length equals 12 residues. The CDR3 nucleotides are TGTGCCATCAGTGAGAGACTTTATGGCTACACCTTC. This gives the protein CAISERLYGYTF.

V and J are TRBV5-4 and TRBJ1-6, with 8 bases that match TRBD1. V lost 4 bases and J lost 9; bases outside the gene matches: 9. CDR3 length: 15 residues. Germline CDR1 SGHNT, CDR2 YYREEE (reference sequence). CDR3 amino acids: CASSRGQGETSPLHF. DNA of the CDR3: TGTGCCAGCAGCCGCGGACAGGGTGAAACTTCACCCCTCCACTTT.

The chain's CDR3 is CAGAATVTDTQYF. CDR3 DNA: TGTGCCGGAGCAGCAACAGTCACAGATACGCAGTATTTT. V usage is TRBV10-3 and J usage is TRBJ2-3; D unresolved. CDR1 and CDR2 (germline): ENHRY, SYGVKD. Trimming took off 11 bases at V and 2 bases at J, with 14 bases between the two ends. The CDR3 loop spans 13 amino acids.

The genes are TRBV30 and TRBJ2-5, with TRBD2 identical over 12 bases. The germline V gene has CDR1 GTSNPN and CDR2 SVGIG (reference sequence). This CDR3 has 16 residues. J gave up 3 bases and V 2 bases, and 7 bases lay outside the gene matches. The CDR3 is CAWSLLTSGGKETQYF. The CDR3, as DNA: TGTGCCTGGAGTCTTCTTACTAGCGGGGGGAAAGAGACCCAGTACTTC.

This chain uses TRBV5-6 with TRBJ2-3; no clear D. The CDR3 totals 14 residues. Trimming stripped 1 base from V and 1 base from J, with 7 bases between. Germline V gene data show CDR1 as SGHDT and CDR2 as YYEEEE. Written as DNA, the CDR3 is TGTGCCAGCAGCTTGAGTCAGGGCACAGATACGCAGTATTTT. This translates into CASSLSQGTDTQYF.

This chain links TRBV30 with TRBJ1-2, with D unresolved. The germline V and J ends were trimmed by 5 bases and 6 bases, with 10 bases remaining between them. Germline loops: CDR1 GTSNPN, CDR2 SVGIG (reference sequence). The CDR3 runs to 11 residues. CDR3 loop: CAWSLGHGYTF. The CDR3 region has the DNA TGTGCCTGGTCATTGGGTCATGGCTACACCTTC. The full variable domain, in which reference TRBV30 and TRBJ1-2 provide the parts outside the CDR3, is SQTIHQWPATLVQPVGSPLSLECTVEGTSNPNLYWYRQAAGRGLQLLFYSVGIGQISSEVPQNLSASRPQDRQFILSSKKLLLSDSGFYLCAWSLGHGYTFGSGTRLTVV.

The CDR3 sequence: CASSPPGRGRRGYTF. The CDR3 coding sequence is TGCGCCAGCAGCCCGCCGGGGAGGGGGCGCCGAGGCTACACCTTC. The V call is TRBV4-1, the J call TRBJ1-2, with TRBD1 matching over 7 bases. Germline CDR1 reads MGHRA; CDR2 reads YSYEKL. The CDR3 totals 15 residues. Trimming removed 4 bases from V and 8 bases from J; junction bases left unmatched: 13.

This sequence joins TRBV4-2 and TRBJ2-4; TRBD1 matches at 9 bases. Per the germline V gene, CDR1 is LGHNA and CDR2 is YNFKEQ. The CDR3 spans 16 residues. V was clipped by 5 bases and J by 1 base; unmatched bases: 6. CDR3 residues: CASSNWTGAAKNIQYF. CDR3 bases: TGTGCCAGCAGCAACTGGACAGGGGCGGCCAAAAACATTCAGTACTTC.

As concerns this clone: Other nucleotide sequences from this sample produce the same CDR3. The CDR3 loop is CAWSSSYNSPLHF. The DNA of the CDR3 is TGTGCCTGGAGCTCCAGCTATAATTCACCCCTCCACTTT. This chain links TRBV30 with TRBJ1-6, with unresolved D. The germline V gene has CDR1 GTSNPN and CDR2 SVGIG (reference sequence). Trimming cost V 3 bases and J 3 bases, with 6 bases left between them. The CDR3 has 13 amino acids.

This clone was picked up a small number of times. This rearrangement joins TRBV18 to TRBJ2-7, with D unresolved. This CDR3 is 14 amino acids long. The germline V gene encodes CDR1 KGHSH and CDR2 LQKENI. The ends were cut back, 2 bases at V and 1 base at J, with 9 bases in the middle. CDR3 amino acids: CASSPKAGSYEQYF. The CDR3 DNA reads TGTGCCAGCTCACCAAAGGCAGGATCCTACGAGCAGTACTTC.

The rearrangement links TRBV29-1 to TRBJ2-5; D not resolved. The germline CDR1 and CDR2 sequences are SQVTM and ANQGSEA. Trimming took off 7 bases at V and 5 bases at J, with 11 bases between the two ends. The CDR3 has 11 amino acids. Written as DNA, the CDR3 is TGCAGCGCGGGCCATGTGGAGACCCAGTACTTC. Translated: CSAGHVETQYF.

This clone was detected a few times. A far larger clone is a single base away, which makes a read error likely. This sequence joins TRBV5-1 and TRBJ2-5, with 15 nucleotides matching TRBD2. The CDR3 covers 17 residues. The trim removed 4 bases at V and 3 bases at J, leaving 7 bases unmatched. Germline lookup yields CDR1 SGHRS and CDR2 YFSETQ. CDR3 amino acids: CASSNGLAGGTEETQYF. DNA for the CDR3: TGCGCCAGCAGCAACGGACTAGCGGGGGGGACTGAAGAGACCCAGTACTTC.

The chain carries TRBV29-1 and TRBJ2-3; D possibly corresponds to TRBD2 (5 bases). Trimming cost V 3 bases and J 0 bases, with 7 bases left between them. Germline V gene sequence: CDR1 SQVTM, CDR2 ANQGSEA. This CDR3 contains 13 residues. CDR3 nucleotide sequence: TGCAGCGTTGATCGGGATAGCACAGATACGCAGTATTTT. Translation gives CSVDRDSTDTQYF.

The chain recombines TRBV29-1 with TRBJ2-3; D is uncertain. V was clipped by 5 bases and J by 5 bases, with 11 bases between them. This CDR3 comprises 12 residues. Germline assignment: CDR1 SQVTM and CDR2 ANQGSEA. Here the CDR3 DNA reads TGCAGCGTTTGGGCATCTTTAGATACGCAGTATTTT. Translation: CSVWASLDTQYF.

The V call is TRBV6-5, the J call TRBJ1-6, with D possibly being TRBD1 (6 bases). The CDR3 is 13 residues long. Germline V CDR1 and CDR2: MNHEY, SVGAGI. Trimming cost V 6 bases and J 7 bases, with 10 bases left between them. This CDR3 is CASRTGYNSPLHF. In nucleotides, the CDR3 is TGTGCCAGCAGGACAGGTTACAATTCACCCCTCCACTTT.

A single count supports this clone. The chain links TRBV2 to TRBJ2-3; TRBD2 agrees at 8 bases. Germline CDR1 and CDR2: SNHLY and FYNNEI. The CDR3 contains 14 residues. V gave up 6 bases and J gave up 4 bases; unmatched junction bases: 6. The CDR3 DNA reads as TGTGCCAGCAGCCTTTTGACTAGCGCAGATACGCAGTATTTT. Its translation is CASSLLTSADTQYF.

The CDR3 spells CASSFWTGKSSGANVLTF. The CDR3 DNA follows: TGTGCCAGCAGCTTCTGGACAGGGAAAAGCTCTGGGGCCAACGTCCTGACTTTC. The chain is built from TRBV7-6 and TRBJ2-6, with 8 nucleotides matching TRBD1. The J segment lost 0 bases and the V segment lost 3 bases, leaving 7 bases of the junction unmatched. This CDR3 is 18 amino acids long. Germline lookup yields CDR1 SGHVS and CDR2 FNYEAQ. Full variable domain (rest looked up from reference TRBV7-6 and TRBJ2-6): GAGVSQSPRYKVTKRGQDVALRCDPISGHVSLYWYRQALGQGPEFLTYFNYEAQQDKSGLPNDRFSAERPEGSISTLTIQRTEQRDSAMYRCASSFWTGKSSGANVLTFGAGSRLTVL.

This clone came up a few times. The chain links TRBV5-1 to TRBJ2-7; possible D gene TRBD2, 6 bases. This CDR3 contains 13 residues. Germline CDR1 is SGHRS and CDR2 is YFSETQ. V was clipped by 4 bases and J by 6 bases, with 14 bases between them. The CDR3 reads CASSAGSTSEQYF. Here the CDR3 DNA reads TGCGCCAGCAGCGCGGGGAGTACCTCCGAGCAGTACTTC.

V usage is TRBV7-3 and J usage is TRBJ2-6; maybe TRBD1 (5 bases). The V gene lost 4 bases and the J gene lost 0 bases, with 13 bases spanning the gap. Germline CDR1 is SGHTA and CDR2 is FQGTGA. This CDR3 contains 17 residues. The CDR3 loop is CASSSSRQFSGANVLTF. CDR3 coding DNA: TGTGCCAGCAGCTCGTCTCGACAGTTCTCTGGGGCCAACGTCCTGACTTTC. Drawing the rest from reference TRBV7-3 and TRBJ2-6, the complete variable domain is GAGVSQTPSNKVTEKGKYVELRCDPISGHTALYWYRQSLGQGPEFLIYFQGTGAADDSGLPNDRFFAVRPEGSVSTLKIQRTERGDSAVYLCASSSSRQFSGANVLTFGAGSRLTVL.

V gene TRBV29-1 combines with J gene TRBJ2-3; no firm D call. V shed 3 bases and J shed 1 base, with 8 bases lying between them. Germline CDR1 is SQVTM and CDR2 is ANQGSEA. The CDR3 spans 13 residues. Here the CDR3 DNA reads TGCAGCGTTGATCATCAAGGCACAGATACGCAGTATTTT. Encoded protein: CSVDHQGTDTQYF.

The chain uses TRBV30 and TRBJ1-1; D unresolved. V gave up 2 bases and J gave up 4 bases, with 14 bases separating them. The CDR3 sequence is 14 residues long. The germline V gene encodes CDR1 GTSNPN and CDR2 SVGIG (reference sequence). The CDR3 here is CAWSTGLRGTEAFF. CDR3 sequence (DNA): TGTGCCTGGAGTACGGGATTAAGAGGCACTGAAGCTTTCTTT.

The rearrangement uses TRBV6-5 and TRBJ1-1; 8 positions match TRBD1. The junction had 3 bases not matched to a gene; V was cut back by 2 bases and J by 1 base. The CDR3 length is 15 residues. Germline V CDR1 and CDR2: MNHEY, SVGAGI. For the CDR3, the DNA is TGTGCCAGCAGTTACCGGACAGGGCGGAACACTGAAGCTTTCTTT. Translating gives CASSYRTGRNTEAFF.